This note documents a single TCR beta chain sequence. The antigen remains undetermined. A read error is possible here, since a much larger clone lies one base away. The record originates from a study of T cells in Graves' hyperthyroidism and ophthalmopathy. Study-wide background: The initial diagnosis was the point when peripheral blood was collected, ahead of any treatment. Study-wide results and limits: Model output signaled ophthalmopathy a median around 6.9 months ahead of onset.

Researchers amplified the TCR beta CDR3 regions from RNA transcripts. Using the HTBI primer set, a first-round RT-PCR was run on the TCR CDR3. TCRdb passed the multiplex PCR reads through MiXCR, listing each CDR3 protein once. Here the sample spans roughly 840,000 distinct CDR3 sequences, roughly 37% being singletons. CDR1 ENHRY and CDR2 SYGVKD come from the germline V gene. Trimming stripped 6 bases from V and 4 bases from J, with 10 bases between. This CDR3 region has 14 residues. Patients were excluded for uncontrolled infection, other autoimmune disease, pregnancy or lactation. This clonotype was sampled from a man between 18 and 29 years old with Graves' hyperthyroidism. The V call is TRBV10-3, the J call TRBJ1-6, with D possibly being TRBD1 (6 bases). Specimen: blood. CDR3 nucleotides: TGTGCCATCAGACAGGGACGGTATAATTCACCCCTCCACTTT. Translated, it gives CAIRQGRYNSPLHF.